Below, one T cell receptor beta chain is given with its context. What it binds is unknown. These data are taken from a study of cytomegalovirus exposure and HLA in healthy donors. Points from the study as a whole: HLA restriction was apparent for most CMV-associated TCR beta chains in a later analysis. As a later analysis showed, a missense DCLRE1C variant was linked to trimming of TCR beta V- and J-genes. In a later analysis, across HLA loci, associated TCR counts were highest for DRB1, lowest for HLA-C.

Germline assignment: CDR1 SGHNT and CDR2 YYREEE (reference sequence). V was pared by 4 bases and J by 1 base, with 13 bases of the junction left unmatched. The length of the CDR3 is 19 residues. Both 60 Vbeta primers and 13 Jbeta primers went into the PCR. Profiling relied on immunoSEQ multiplex PCR, and the TCRdb table lists in-frame clones only, not all of them. This sample has around 130,000 clones, with 80% found just once. The sample consisted of PBMCs. The rearrangement joins TRBV5-4 to TRBJ2-3; 12 bases align to TRBD2. This receptor was taken from a man aged 40-49 years in good health and CMV-seronegative. The CDR3 protein is CASSRFGASGGVGTDTQYF. DNA for the CDR3: TGTGCCAGCAGCCGTTTTGGTGCTAGCGGGGGGGTTGGCACAGATACGCAGTATTTT.